This entry concerns a single T cell receptor beta chain. Time point of the sample: pre-treatment baseline. This entry belongs to a study of blood T cell dynamics during melanoma immunotherapy. CDR3 length equals 15 residues. In germline, CDR1 is SGHNT, CDR2 YENEEA. The protocol was immunoSEQ multiplex PCR, while the TCRdb copy is restricted to in-frame clones and leaves out a portion. The table lists about 22,000 clones, roughly 86% of them singletons. The TCR comes from a human donor with melanoma. V is TRBV11-3 and J is TRBJ2-5; a weak D match, TRBD1 (6 bases). The end of the DNA aligns better with TRBJ2-7, so the J call may be wrong. Sample: blood, taken from a patient treated with checkpoint blockade. The CDR3 nucleotides are TGTGCCAGCCAAGAAACGGTTTGGGGGCCTGCCGAGCAGTACTTC. Its protein product is CASQETVWGPAEQYF.